Here is one TCR beta chain with its context. Its specificity is unknown. The identical CDR3 is also encoded by other nucleotide sequences in the sample. The CDR3 sequence is 15 residues long. Trimming took 4 bases from V and 0 from J, leaving 10 bases between them. Per germline, CDR1 SNHLY and CDR2 FYNNEI. The sample is drawn from a study of shared clonotypes between healthy human individuals. General study findings and limits: When naive CD4 clonotypes were compared across a few donors, around 4.6% were shared. Sampling involved blood alone; tissue repertoires likely differ. Clonotype sharing levels among donors were expected to vary with sequencing depth.

The sorted-subset replicate PCRs were given 200 ng DNA, which is some 29,000 T cell genomes. The repertoire was sequenced with immunoSEQ multiplex PCR; TCRdb's copy has only in-frame clones and lacks some. The sample holds 2 million to 2.5 million clones, over 90% seen once. The chain uses TRBV2 and TRBJ1-5; TRBD1 is a possible D gene (6 bases). This clonotype was sampled from a man aged 18 to 29 in good health. Some clones in this sample may be carry-over from other donors' samples. What was sequenced was naive CD4+ T cells from PBMCs. Subset specified: CD45RA+ positively selected. DNA for the CDR3: TGTGCCAGCAGTGGTCAGGGGCGTAGCAATCAGCCCCAGCATTTT. Amino acid sequence: CASSGQGRSNQPQHF.